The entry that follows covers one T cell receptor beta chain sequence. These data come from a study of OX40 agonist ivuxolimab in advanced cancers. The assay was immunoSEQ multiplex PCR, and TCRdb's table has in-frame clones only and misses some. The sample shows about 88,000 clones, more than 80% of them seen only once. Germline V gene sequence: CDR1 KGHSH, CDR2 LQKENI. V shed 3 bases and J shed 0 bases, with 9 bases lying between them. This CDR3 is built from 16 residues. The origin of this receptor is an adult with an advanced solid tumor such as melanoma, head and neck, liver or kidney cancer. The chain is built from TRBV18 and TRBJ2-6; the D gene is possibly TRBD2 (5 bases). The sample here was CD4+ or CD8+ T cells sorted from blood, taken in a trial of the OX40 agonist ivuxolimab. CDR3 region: CASSPVSGSGANVLTF. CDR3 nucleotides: TGTGCCAGCTCACCCGTCAGCGGCTCTGGGGCCAACGTCCTGACTTTC.